The 24 T cell receptor beta chains given below trace back to one sample, sequenced in a study of blood T cell repertoires in COVID-19. Sequenced by immunoSEQ multiplex PCR; TCRdb stores in-frame clones only, minus some. Of about 100,000 clones listed, 85% to 90% are singletons. Sample: peripheral blood. The source of these receptors is a human donor in a cohort sampled during active COVID-19.

The rearrangement links TRBV5-8 to TRBJ2-1, with 7 bases aligning to TRBD2. Germline CDR1 is SGHTS and CDR2 is YDEGEE. The CDR3 runs to 16 residues. With 0 bases clipped from V and 0 bases from J, the junction kept 3 bases outside the gene matches. The CDR3: CASSLEGGYSYNEQFF. The CDR3 region has the DNA TGTGCCAGCAGCTTGGAGGGAGGGTACTCCTACAATGAGCAGTTCTTC.

The chain is built from TRBV30 and TRBJ2-5, with D hard to call. The CDR3 is 12 amino acids. V was trimmed by 1 base and J by 2 bases, leaving 5 bases between them. CDR1 is GTSNPN and CDR2 is SVGIG in the germline V gene (reference sequence). The CDR3 reads CAWSARQETQYF. The CDR3 DNA sequence: TGTGCCTGGAGTGCCAGACAAGAGACCCAGTACTTC.

V gene TRBV2 combines with J gene TRBJ1-1; 11 positions match TRBD1. CDR1 and CDR2 (germline): SNHLY, FYNNEI. V dropped 8 bases and J dropped 2; count of bases not matched to a gene: 1. This CDR3 is built from 13 residues. CDR3 region: CASGQGANTEAFF. The DNA of the CDR3 is TGTGCCAGCGGACAGGGGGCTAACACTGAAGCTTTCTTT.

The rearrangement joins TRBV6-2 or TRBV6-3 to TRBJ2-1, with 7 bases matching TRBD1. The ends lost 6 bases at V and 5 bases at J; junction bases unmatched: 10. This CDR3 is 15 amino acids long. Per the germline V gene, CDR1 is MNHEY and CDR2 is SVGEGT. The CDR3 is CASSRRQGRNNEQFF. Here the CDR3 DNA reads TGTGCCAGCAGCCGCCGACAGGGTAGGAACAATGAGCAGTTCTTC.

This clone was detected only once. This chain uses TRBV14 with TRBJ2-7, with D perhaps matching TRBD2 (6 bases). Germline CDR1 and CDR2: SGHDN and FVKESK. The CDR3 length is 15 residues. Trimming stripped 3 bases from V and 3 bases from J, with 15 bases between. Written as DNA, the CDR3 is TGTGCCAGCAGCCAGGGTAGCGGCAATTTCTACGAGCAGTACTTC. Its translation: CASSQGSGNFYEQYF.

V and J are TRBV6-5 and TRBJ1-2, with D uncertain. CDR1 MNHEY and CDR2 SVGAGI come from the germline V gene. V was cut by 6 bases and J by 13 bases, with 21 bases left in between. The CDR3 is 13 amino acids. CDR3 DNA sequence: TGTGCCAGCAGGCCCCCAGGCGTATTAGGTGGCACCTTC. Protein sequence: CASRPPGVLGGTF.

The chain has TRBV10-3 and TRBJ1-1; D not certain. Germline V gives CDR1 ENHRY, CDR2 SYGVKD. V lost 7 bases and J lost 3, with 15 bases in between. The CDR3 extends over 14 amino acids. The CDR3 sequence is CAIMRDNWDTEAFF. The CDR3 nucleotides are TGTGCCATCATGAGAGACAATTGGGACACTGAAGCTTTCTTT.

This rearrangement joins TRBV9 to TRBJ2-7, with D uncertain. Deletions cut 0 bases from V and 8 bases from J, with 15 bases between. Germline assignment: CDR1 SGDLS and CDR2 YYNGEE. The CDR3 covers 14 residues. CDR3 sequence reads: CASSVEALPTKQYF. In DNA form, the CDR3 reads TGTGCCAGCAGCGTAGAAGCGCTACCTACGAAGCAGTACTTC. The entire variable domain, with the rest obtained from reference TRBV9 and TRBJ2-7, is as follows: DSGVTQTPKHLITATGQRVTLRCSPRSGDLSVYWYQQSLDQGLQFLIQYYNGEERAKGNILERFSAQQFPDLHSELNLSSLELGDSALYFCASSVEALPTKQYFGPGTRLTVT.

In this sample, this clone turned up once. V and J are TRBV19 and TRBJ1-4, with unresolved D. Germline CDR1 is LNHDA and CDR2 is SQIVND (reference sequence). Trimming removed 5 bases at V and 7 bases at J, with 17 bases between. The CDR3 contains 15 residues. The CDR3: CASSLGLASGEKLFF. CDR3 coding DNA: TGTGCCAGTAGTCTCGGACTTGCATCAGGTGAAAAACTGTTTTTT.

The rearrangement joins TRBV13 to TRBJ2-2, with 9 nucleotides matching TRBD2. Per the germline V gene, CDR1 is PRHDT and CDR2 is FYEKMQ (reference sequence). The V segment lost 7 bases and the J segment 4 bases; nucleotides outside the gene matches: 19. CDR3 length: 19 amino acids. The CDR3 is CASNLRLQAGGRITGELFF. CDR3 DNA sequence: TGTGCCAGCAACCTTAGATTACAAGCGGGAGGTCGAATCACCGGGGAGCTGTTTTTT. The whole variable domain, filled in from reference TRBV13 and TRBJ2-2, reads AAGVIQSPRHLIKEKRETATLKCYPIPRHDTVYWYQQGPGQDPQFLISFYEKMQSDKGSIPDRFSAQQFSDYHSELNMSSLELGDSALYFCASNLRLQAGGRITGELFFGEGSRLTVL.

The CDR3 loop reads CASSSRTEAGELFF. The CDR3 DNA reads as TGTGCCAGCAGCTCCCGGACAGAGGCCGGGGAGCTGTTTTTT. The rearrangement joins TRBV9 to TRBJ2-2; maybe TRBD1 (6 bases). V dropped 4 bases and J dropped 6 bases, with 13 bases sitting between them. From germline, CDR1 is SGDLS and CDR2 YYNGEE. CDR3 length: 14 amino acids.

In its sample, this clone is medium-sized. This sequence joins TRBV10-3 and TRBJ1-5; the D gene is possibly TRBD1 (6 bases). The CDR3 is 13 amino acids. V was pared by 5 bases and J by 5 bases, with 10 bases between. The germline gives CDR1 ENHRY, CDR2 SYGVKD. The CDR3 DNA is TGTGCCATCAGTAGGACAGAGGATCAGCCCCAGCATTTT. Translation gives CAISRTEDQPQHF.

V gene TRBV12-5 combines with J gene TRBJ2-7; D is unclear. Trimming pared 1 base from V and 3 bases from J, leaving 7 bases between. CDR1 and CDR2 from the germline V gene are LGHNT and FRNRAP. There are 13 residues in the CDR3. The CDR3 DNA follows: TGTGCTAGTGGTTTGGACAGACACTACGAGCAGTACTTC. As protein: CASGLDRHYEQYF.

This rearrangement joins TRBV24-1 to TRBJ2-3; the match to TRBD1 covers 9 bases. The junction had 5 bases not matched to a gene; V was cut back by 3 bases and J by 2 bases. Germline V gene lookup returns CDR1 KGHDR and CDR2 SFDVKD. The CDR3 contains 16 residues. The CDR3 region is CATSDPGQGITDTQYF. The DNA for the CDR3 is TGTGCCACCAGTGATCCTGGACAGGGGATCACAGATACGCAGTATTTT.

The chain combines TRBV6-4 with TRBJ2-2, with TRBD2 matching 10 bases. The CDR3 length is 15 residues. CDR1 is MRHNA and CDR2 is SNTAGT in the germline V gene. After removal of 3 bases from V and 4 bases from J, the junction contained 2 bases not matched to a gene. The CDR3 DNA reads TGTGCCAGCAGTGAACTAGCGGGGAGCACCGGGGAGCTGTTTTTT. The encoded protein is CASSELAGSTGELFF.

The V and J genes are TRBV27 and TRBJ2-4, with TRBD2 matching 9 bases. CDR3 length: 17 amino acids. V shed 6 bases and J 0 bases; nucleotides not matched to a gene: 9. Germline assignment: CDR1 MNHEY and CDR2 SMNVEV (reference sequence). DNA of the CDR3: TGTGCCAGCAGATTAGCGGGAGTGGTACTAGCCAAAAACATTCAGTACTTC. Amino acid sequence: CASRLAGVVLAKNIQYF.

The chain couples TRBV4-3 to TRBJ1-6; possible D gene TRBD1, 5 bases. CDR1 LGHNA and CDR2 YSLEER come from the germline V gene. The CDR3 sequence is 18 residues long. V shed 0 bases and J shed 0 bases, with 12 bases lying between them. The CDR3 region has the DNA TGCGCCAGCAGCCAAGAAATTTACAGGAGCTCCTATAATTCACCCCTCCACTTT. Its translation is CASSQEIYRSSYNSPLHF.

DNA of the CDR3: TGTGCCAGCAGCCCCAGCTCGGGTCGGGGTTACAATGAGCAGTTCTTC. Protein product: CASSPSSGRGYNEQFF. The chain combines TRBV7-3 with TRBJ2-1; TRBD2 is a possible D gene (5 bases). The germline gives CDR1 SGHTA, CDR2 FQGTGA. The CDR3 is 16 amino acids. Deletions cut 5 bases from V and 4 bases from J, with 18 bases between.

The chain couples TRBV11-3 to TRBJ2-3; TRBD1 aligns across 9 bases. Germline V lookup: CDR1 SGHNT, CDR2 YENEEA. V shed 4 bases, J shed 3 bases, and the junction held 5 bases outside the gene matches. The CDR3 extends over 15 amino acids. CDR3 region: CASSSRGTGTDTQYF. CDR3 DNA: TGTGCCAGCAGCTCCAGAGGGACAGGGACAGATACGCAGTATTTT.

The rearrangement joins TRBV7-9 to TRBJ2-7; the D is unclear. The germline CDR1 and CDR2 sequences are SEHNR and FQNEAQ (reference sequence). This CDR3 contains 15 residues. Trimming removed 3 bases at V and 0 bases at J, with 12 bases between. Here the CDR3 reads CASSLTTSSSYEQYF. The CDR3 DNA sequence: TGTGCCAGCAGCTTGACGACCTCTAGCTCCTACGAGCAGTACTTC. The full variable domain, its missing parts supplied by reference TRBV7-9 and TRBJ2-7, is DTGVSQNPRHKITKRGQNVTFRCDPISEHNRLYWYRQTLGQGPEFLTYFQNEAQLEKSRLLSDRFSAERPKGSFSTLEIQRTEQGDSAMYLCASSLTTSSSYEQYFGPGTRLTVT.

This clone was detected only once. The genes are TRBV19 and TRBJ1-3; no definite D call. Trimming cost V 4 bases and J 4 bases, with 8 bases left between them. Germline V CDR1 and CDR2: LNHDA, SQIVND (reference sequence). CDR3 size: 13 residues. The CDR3 loop is CASSRTEGNTIYF. The CDR3 region has the DNA TGTGCCAGTAGTAGAACAGAAGGAAACACCATATATTTT.

This chain uses TRBV14 with TRBJ2-6, with TRBD1 as a possible D gene (6 bases). V dropped 1 base and J dropped 0 bases, with 22 bases sitting between them. The CDR3 runs 21 residues. CDR1 and CDR2 from the germline V gene are SGHDN and FVKESK. CDR3 loop: CASSQAGFGQWGSSGANVLTF. CDR3 nucleotides: TGTGCCAGCAGCCAAGCAGGTTTCGGACAGTGGGGAAGCTCTGGGGCCAACGTCCTGACTTTC.

This clone was detected once. The chain uses TRBV9 and TRBJ2-7; D remains ambiguous. Germline lookup yields CDR1 SGDLS and CDR2 YYNGEE. This CDR3 comprises 15 residues. The V and J ends lost 6 bases and 5 bases respectively, with 21 bases between them. In nucleotides, the CDR3 is TGTGCCAGCACCCCCTCTTTACCGGGTAAAGACGAGCAGTACTTC. It translates to CASTPSLPGKDEQYF. The whole variable domain, remainder taken from reference TRBV9 and TRBJ2-7, is DSGVTQTPKHLITATGQRVTLRCSPRSGDLSVYWYQQSLDQGLQFLIQYYNGEERAKGNILERFSAQQFPDLHSELNLSSLELGDSALYFCASTPSLPGKDEQYFGPGTRLTVT.

This clone was seen a few times. The chain is built from TRBV28 and TRBJ1-6; TRBD1 might be the D (6 bases). This CDR3 contains 14 residues. V gave up 6 bases and J gave up 8 bases, with 14 bases separating them. CDR1 MDHEN and CDR2 SYDVKM come from the germline V gene. The CDR3 sequence: CASSNDRPDSPLHF. CDR3 bases: TGTGCCAGCAGCAACGACAGGCCCGATTCACCCCTCCACTTT.